Sequencing of this T cell receptor beta chain was carried out in a study of cytomegalovirus exposure and HLA in healthy donors. This clone was detected only a few times. Its antigen is currently unknown. Libraries were prepared by immunoSEQ multiplex PCR; TCRdb keeps only in-frame clonotypes and omits some of them. Among roughly 240,000 clones, approximately 87% were seen once, and the ten largest hold less than 3%. Overall study findings and caveats: The investigators catalogued 164 TCR beta chains as cytomegalovirus-associated.

The V gene's germline CDR1 is SGDLS and CDR2 YYNGEE. The CDR3 consists of 15 residues. Trimming removed 3 bases from V and 4 bases from J, with 13 bases in between. Material: PBMCs. The gene calls are TRBV9 and TRBJ2-2, with D maybe TRBD2 (7 bases). This clonotype was obtained from a man aged 18-30 years in good health and CMV-seronegative. The chain's CDR3 is CASSGTGGPTGELFF. Written as DNA, the CDR3 is TGTGCCAGCAGCGGGACGGGGGGCCCCACCGGGGAGCTGTTTTTT.